This T cell receptor (beta chain) emerged from a study of regulatory T cells in long-lasting Graves disease. Documented time point: persistent/refractory GD, antithyroid drugs over 5 years with positive TRAb. Scientists built the TCR library using RNA that was extracted from PBMCs. CDR3-region Arm-PCR and iRepertoire HTBI primers produced the TCR beta libraries. TCRdb re-analysed the multiplex PCR reads in MiXCR, keeping a single row per CDR3 protein. The sample shows roughly 430,000 distinct CDR3 sequences, around 20% of them seen only once. Per the germline V gene, CDR1 is MGHDK and CDR2 is SYGVNS. Trimming removed 2 bases from V and 6 bases from J; junction bases left unmatched: 2. The CDR3 is made up of 15 amino acids.

The genes are TRBV25-1 and TRBJ2-2; 11 bases fit TRBD2. This sequence originates from a female donor with Graves disease. Sequences were derived from peripheral blood mononuclear cells (PBMCs), sampled when the disease was refractory, from a patient treated with antithyroid drugs. CDR3: CASSEIAGGSGELFF. As DNA, the CDR3 is TGTGCCAGCAGTGAAATAGCGGGAGGGTCCGGGGAGCTGTTTTTT.